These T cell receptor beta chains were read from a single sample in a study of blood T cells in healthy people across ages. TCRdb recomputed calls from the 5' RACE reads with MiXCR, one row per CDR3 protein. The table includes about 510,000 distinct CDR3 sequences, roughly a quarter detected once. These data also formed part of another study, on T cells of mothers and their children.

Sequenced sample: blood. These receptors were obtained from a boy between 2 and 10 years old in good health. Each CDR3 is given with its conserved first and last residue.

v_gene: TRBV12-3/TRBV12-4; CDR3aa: CASSLADPLHAQYF
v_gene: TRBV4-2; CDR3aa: CASSQVGLTANTEAFF
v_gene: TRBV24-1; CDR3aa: CATSDGDRAHTF
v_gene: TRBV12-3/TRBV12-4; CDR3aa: CASRPLAGANEQFF
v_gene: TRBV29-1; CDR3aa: CSVEAVRTGGTGELFF
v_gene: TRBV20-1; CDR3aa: CSARELGSSGNTIYF
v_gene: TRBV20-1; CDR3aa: CSAEGLAGEETQYF
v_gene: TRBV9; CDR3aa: CTSSFSMNTEAFF
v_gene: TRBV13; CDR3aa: CASSSPSVRENIQYF
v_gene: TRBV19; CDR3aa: CASSIVGSSNQPQHF
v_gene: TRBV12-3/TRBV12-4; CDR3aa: CASSGNGPQETQYF
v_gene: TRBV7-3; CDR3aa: CASSYIAGGTDTQYF
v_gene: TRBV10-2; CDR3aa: CASSESSPGGYYEQHF
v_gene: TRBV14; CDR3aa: CASSRELSGNTIYF
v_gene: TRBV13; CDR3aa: CASSAPRGDIQYF
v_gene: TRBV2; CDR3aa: CASSPGRGSETQYF
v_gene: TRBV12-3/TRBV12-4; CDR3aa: CASSLNQGVSGNTIYF
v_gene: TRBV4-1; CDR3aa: CASSQGQPGEETQYF
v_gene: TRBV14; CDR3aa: CASGHHIEAFF
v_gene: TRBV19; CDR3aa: CASFLAGANTGELFF
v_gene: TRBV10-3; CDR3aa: CAISEFLGGVSGANVLTF
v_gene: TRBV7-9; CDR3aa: CASSMRQGIGGYTF
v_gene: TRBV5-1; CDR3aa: CASNPGPRNTEAFF
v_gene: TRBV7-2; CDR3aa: CASSSWTGGNYGYTF
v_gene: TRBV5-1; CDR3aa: CASSLMGQGRDTEAFF
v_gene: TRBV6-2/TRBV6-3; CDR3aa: CASSYDGGLFYEQYF
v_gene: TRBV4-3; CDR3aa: CASSPAWTNYNEQFF
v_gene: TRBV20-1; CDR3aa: CSASNIAGEKDTQYF
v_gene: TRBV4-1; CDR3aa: CASSSPGSNYGYTF
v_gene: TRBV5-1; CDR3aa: CASSSNRGTNEKLFF
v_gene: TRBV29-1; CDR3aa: CSVEDSLTGGYTF
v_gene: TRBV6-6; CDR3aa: CASSYGHTGEYGYTF
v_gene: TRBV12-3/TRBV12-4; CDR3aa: CASSLNSGKETQYF
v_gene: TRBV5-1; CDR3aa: CASLGPETEAFF
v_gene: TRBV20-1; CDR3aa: CSASGPALDSPRNEQFF
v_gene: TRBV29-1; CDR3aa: CSVAAGNYGYTF
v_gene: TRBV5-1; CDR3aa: CASSGGAQWAQYF
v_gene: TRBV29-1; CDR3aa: CSVEGLAGNIQYF
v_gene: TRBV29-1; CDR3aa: CSGATTIRDSNSYEQYF
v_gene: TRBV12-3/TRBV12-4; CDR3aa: CASRTGLAGGETQYF
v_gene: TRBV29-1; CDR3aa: CSVGTGASSYEQYF